These 4 T cell receptor beta chains were sequenced from one sample in a study of shared clonotypes between healthy human individuals. Naivety among CD8 cells was defined by CD45RO negativity and positive CCR7 selection, thereby excluding terminally differentiated effector memory CD45RA+ cells. Generated by immunoSEQ multiplex PCR, the TCRdb table keeps only in-frame clones and is missing some. Among more than 500,000 clones, approximately 95% were seen once, and the ten largest hold over 0.1%. Source material: naive CD8+ T cells sorted from blood. These receptors were collected from a woman aged 25 to 39 in good health.

This chain connects TRBV2 to TRBJ2-7, with D possibly being TRBD1 (5 bases). Looked up from germline, CDR1 is SNHLY and CDR2 is FYNNEI. The ends were cut back, 11 bases at V and 1 base at J, with 12 bases in the middle. CDR3 length equals 12 residues. The CDR3 is CAGARQSYEQYF. CDR3 in DNA: TGTGCCGGCGCGAGACAGTCCTACGAGCAGTACTTC.

The chain's CDR3 is CASSLWGLAGLNTGELFF. For the CDR3, the DNA is TGTGCCAGCAGCTTATGGGGACTAGCGGGGCTAAACACCGGGGAGCTGTTTTTT. This chain links TRBV7-2 with TRBJ2-2, with TRBD2 matching 13 bases. The CDR3 runs 18 residues. J gave up 2 bases and V 2 bases, and 5 bases lay outside the gene matches. Per the germline V gene, CDR1 is SGHTA and CDR2 is FQGNSA.

The CDR3 spells CASSGSSGRVYNEQFF. DNA of the CDR3: TGTGCCAGCAGCGGATCTAGCGGGAGGGTGTACAATGAGCAGTTCTTC. The rearrangement uses TRBV11-2 and TRBJ2-1, with 12 bases lining up with TRBD2. The CDR3 has 16 residues. Trimming removed 5 bases from V and 4 bases from J; junction bases left unmatched: 6. Per the germline V gene, CDR1 is SGHAT and CDR2 is FQNNGV.

V is TRBV7-9 and J is TRBJ2-7; D assignment may be TRBD1 or TRBD2 (5 bases each). The germline V gene has CDR1 SEHNR and CDR2 FQNEAQ (reference sequence). Trimming left V 5 bases short and J 7 bases short, with 12 bases between. The CDR3 length is 12 residues. CDR3 protein: CASSPGRGEQYF. In DNA form, the CDR3 reads TGTGCCAGCAGCCCAGGGAGAGGGGAGCAGTACTTC. The whole variable domain, remainder taken from reference TRBV7-9 and TRBJ2-7, is DTGVSQNPRHKITKRGQNVTFRCDPISEHNRLYWYRQTLGQGPEFLTYFQNEAQLEKSRLLSDRFSAERPKGSFSTLEIQRTEQGDSAMYLCASSPGRGEQYFGPGTRLTVT.